This T cell receptor (beta chain) was recorded in a study of T cell responses to AZD1222 COVID-19 vaccine. The V gene lost 3 bases and the J gene lost 3 bases, with 17 bases spanning the gap. Looked up from germline, CDR1 is SEHNR and CDR2 is FQNEAQ (reference sequence). CDR3 length equals 16 residues. Measured with immunoSEQ multiplex PCR; TCRdb has only the in-frame clones, and not every one. The sample holds 150,000 to 200,000 clones, about 92% seen once. Findings and limits, study-wide: Recipients of two AZD1222 doses showed rising Spike-specific TCR breadth and depth.

Comments on this clone: No antigen is known for it.

The analysis combined second doses at about 4 or about 12 weeks. The clonotype originates from an adult who received the AZD1222 COVID-19 vaccine. The V gene is TRBV7-9, the J gene TRBJ1-1; D is ambiguous. Sample: peripheral blood, taken 28 days after the second AZD1222 dose. CDR3 bases: TGTGCCAGCAGCTTCCCCAGAGACTGGGGAGACACTGAAGCTTTCTTT. Its protein is CASSFPRDWGDTEAFF.